This T cell receptor (beta chain) was found in a study of cytomegalovirus exposure and HLA in healthy donors. Each donor was nominally healthy when sampled (though unrecorded immune exposures were likely). Study-wide results and caveats: A later analysis, which compared TCR beta chains of equal frequency, found the HLA-associated ones more clonally expanded. Fewer N-insertions than the roughly 700-donor mean were reportedly shown by an Asian-associated ancestry cluster in a later analysis. One variant, a missense change in DCLRE1C, was linked in a later analysis to TCR beta V- and J-gene trimming.

With respect to this clone: As yet, its antigen is unknown.

The CDR3 sequence is 15 residues long. CDR1 is MNHEY, CDR2 SVGAGI, per germline. Trimming removed 6 bases from V and 6 bases from J, with 15 bases in between. With 60 Vbeta and 13 Jbeta primers, the PCR was carried out. TCRdb's table, derived via immunoSEQ multiplex PCR, lists solely in-frame clones and lacks some. The sample has around 190,000 clones, 65% to 75% seen once; the top ten hold about 5%. The chain joins TRBV6-5 to TRBJ1-6, with D possibly matching TRBD1 (5 bases). This TCR was recovered from a man younger than 45 in good health and CMV-seropositive. Material for sequencing was PBMCs. CDR3 sequence reads: CASRAQGTANSPLHF. The CDR3 DNA reads as TGTGCCAGCAGGGCCCAGGGAACCGCTAATTCACCCCTCCACTTT.